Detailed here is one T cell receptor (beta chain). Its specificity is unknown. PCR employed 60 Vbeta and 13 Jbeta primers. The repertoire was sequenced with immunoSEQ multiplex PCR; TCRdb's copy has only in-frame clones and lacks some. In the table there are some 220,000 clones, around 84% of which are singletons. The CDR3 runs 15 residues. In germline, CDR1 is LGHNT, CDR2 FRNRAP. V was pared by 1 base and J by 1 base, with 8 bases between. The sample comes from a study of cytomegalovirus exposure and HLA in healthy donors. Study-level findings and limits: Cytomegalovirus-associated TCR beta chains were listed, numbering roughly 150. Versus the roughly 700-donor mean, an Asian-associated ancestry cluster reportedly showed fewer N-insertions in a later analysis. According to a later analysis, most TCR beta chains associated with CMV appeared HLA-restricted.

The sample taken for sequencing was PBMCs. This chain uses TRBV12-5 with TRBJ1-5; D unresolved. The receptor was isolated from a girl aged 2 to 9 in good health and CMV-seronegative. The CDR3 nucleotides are TGTGCTAGTGGTTTGGGGGAGGTAAGCAATCAGCCCCAGCATTTT. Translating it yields CASGLGEVSNQPQHF.